The 21 T cell receptor beta chains presented below share a single source sample, sequenced in a study of Ad26.COV2.S vaccination and SARS-CoV-2 variants. Described treatment: around 19 received Ad26.COV2.S at low or high dose, single or two shots; roughly five received placebo; per-sample allocation not given. All samples were drawn on day 63, counting from the first vaccine or placebo injection. Assay: immunoSEQ multiplex PCR; the TCRdb copy retains only in-frame clones and omits some. The sample contains about 350,000 clones, 85% to 90% of which appear only once. This material consisted of peripheral blood, taken in a trial of Ad26.COV2.S vaccine versus placebo. Receptors were obtained from a person between 18 and 65 years old who received the Ad26.COV2.S COVID-19 vaccine or a placebo.

The chain uses TRBV9 and TRBJ2-7; D assignment may be TRBD1 or TRBD2 (6 bases each). There are 16 residues in the CDR3. The germline V gene has CDR1 SGDLS and CDR2 YYNGEE. V lost 3 bases and J 2 bases, leaving 18 bases between the germline ends. The CDR3 region has the DNA TGTGCCAGCAGCGAGAGGGCGGGACAAGACCCCTACGAGCAGTACTTC. This gives the protein CASSERAGQDPYEQYF. Full variable domain (rest looked up from reference TRBV9 and TRBJ2-7): DSGVTQTPKHLITATGQRVTLRCSPRSGDLSVYWYQQSLDQGLQFLIQYYNGEERAKGNILERFSAQQFPDLHSELNLSSLELGDSALYFCASSERAGQDPYEQYFGPGTRLTVT.

In this sample, this clone turned up once. The chain carries TRBV5-6 and TRBJ1-3, with no clear D. CDR1 is SGHDT and CDR2 is YYEEEE in the germline V gene. The CDR3 is made up of 14 amino acids. V lost 3 bases and J lost 0, with 7 bases in between. CDR3 in DNA: TGTGCCAGCAGCTCGGTCCCCTCTGGAAACACCATATATTTT. This translates into CASSSVPSGNTIYF.

V usage is TRBV9 and J usage is TRBJ1-5; TRBD1 matches at 7 bases. This CDR3 region has 14 residues. Germline V gene sequence: CDR1 SGDLS, CDR2 YYNGEE. Trimming at V came to 0 bases and at J to 4 bases, leaving 1 base not matched to a gene. For the CDR3, the DNA is TGTGCCAGCAGCGTAGGGACAGGTAATCAGCCCCAGCATTTT. It yields the protein CASSVGTGNQPQHF.

This clone was observed once. The chain combines TRBV6-5 with TRBJ1-1; TRBD1 might be the D (6 bases). Between the trimmed V and J ends, which lost 1 base and 1 base, there was a span of 10 bases. CDR3 length: 15 residues. The V gene's germline CDR1 is MNHEY and CDR2 SVGAGI. CDR3 amino acids: CASSYYGTTNTEAFF. Here the CDR3 DNA reads TGTGCCAGCAGTTACTACGGGACAACGAACACTGAAGCTTTCTTT.

V usage is TRBV6-5 and J usage is TRBJ1-2; 10 nucleotides align to TRBD1. After removal of 6 bases from V and 3 bases from J, the junction contained 4 bases not matched to a gene. The CDR3 consists of 14 residues. The germline CDR1 and CDR2 sequences are MNHEY and SVGAGI. CDR3 sequence reads: CASRGQGPHYGYTF. CDR3 DNA: TGTGCCAGCAGGGGACAGGGGCCCCACTATGGCTACACCTTC.

The chain carries TRBV5-4 and TRBJ2-1, with a tentative D call TRBD1 (5 bases). Germline CDR1 and CDR2: SGHNT and YYREEE (reference sequence). V was pared by 4 bases and J by 5 bases, with 16 bases between. CDR3 length: 15 residues. The CDR3 region has the DNA TGTGCCAGCAGCACTGGACAACTTTTAAACAATGAGCAGTTCTTC. Its translation is CASSTGQLLNNEQFF.

The gene calls are TRBV6-5 and TRBJ1-6; perhaps TRBD1 as D (5 bases). CDR3 length: 13 residues. Between the trimmed V and J ends, which lost 5 bases and 11 bases, there was a span of 13 bases. Germline loops: CDR1 MNHEY, CDR2 SVGAGI. The chain's CDR3 is CASSTGGQAPLHF. The CDR3 DNA reads TGTGCCAGCAGTACTGGGGGTCAGGCACCCCTCCACTTT.

V usage is TRBV7-9 and J usage is TRBJ2-3; 9 bases are a match to TRBD2. With V trimmed by 8 bases and J by 0 bases, 6 bases remained unmatched. The germline gives CDR1 SEHNR, CDR2 FQNEAQ (reference sequence). The CDR3 has 15 amino acids. CDR3 residues: CASQAGGWSTDTQYF. The CDR3 DNA reads as TGTGCCAGCCAAGCGGGAGGATGGAGCACAGATACGCAGTATTTT.

This chain links TRBV3-1 (or the pseudogene TRBV3-2) with TRBJ1-6; D is unresolved. The CDR3 sequence is 13 residues long. V was shortened by 4 bases and J by 8 bases, with 9 bases between the two germline ends. Germline V CDR1 and CDR2: LGHDT, YNNKEL (reference sequence). The CDR3, as DNA: TGTGCCAGCAGCCGGATAATAGATTCACCCCTCCACTTT. Translating it yields CASSRIIDSPLHF.

The chain links TRBV4-1 to TRBJ2-5; D remains ambiguous. The germline CDR1 and CDR2 sequences are MGHRA and YSYEKL. Trimming shortened V by 3 bases and J by 4 bases, and 6 bases separated the two germline ends. The CDR3 covers 12 residues. CDR3 sequence reads: CASSHIRETQYF. DNA for the CDR3: TGCGCCAGCAGCCATATACGAGAGACCCAGTACTTC.

This clone was recorded a few times. Here the CDR3 reads CASSHPRDRGLGYTF. The CDR3 region has the DNA TGTGCCAGCAGCCATCCCCGGGACAGGGGGCTTGGCTACACCTTC. The chain uses TRBV5-4 and TRBJ1-2, with 12 bases that match TRBD1. Germline trimming cut 4 bases from V and 7 bases from J; bases unmatched to any gene: 8. The germline CDR1 and CDR2 sequences are SGHNT and YYREEE (reference sequence). The CDR3 contains 15 residues.

J is TRBJ2-7 and V is TRBV7-9; tentatively, D is TRBD2 (5 bases). V shed 5 bases and J shed 6 bases, with 17 bases lying between them. This CDR3 is 14 amino acids long. The germline CDR1 and CDR2 sequences are SEHNR and FQNEAQ (reference sequence). The CDR3 sequence is CASSPDGNSAEQYF. DNA of the CDR3: TGTGCCAGCAGCCCAGACGGGAACTCGGCCGAGCAGTACTTC.

This clone appeared a few times. V is TRBV5-6 and J is TRBJ1-2, with a tentative D call TRBD1 (6 bases). The germline CDR1 and CDR2 sequences are SGHDT and YYEEEE. The CDR3 extends over 18 amino acids. V was cut by 3 bases and J by 4 bases, with 25 bases left in between. The CDR3 loop reads CASSSLQQDLQGFYGYTF. The CDR3 nucleotides are TGTGCCAGCAGCTCCCTCCAGCAAGACTTACAGGGATTCTATGGCTACACCTTC.

This chain links TRBV19 with TRBJ2-3; 10 bases are shared with TRBD2. Germline lookup yields CDR1 LNHDA and CDR2 SQIVND (reference sequence). The CDR3 has 16 residues. V lost 0 bases to trimming and J lost 5 bases; unmatched junction nucleotides: 5. Here the CDR3 reads CASSIDSGGFIDTQYF. The CDR3 nucleotides are TGTGCCAGTAGTATAGATAGCGGGGGGTTTATAGATACGCAGTATTTT.

V and J are TRBV21-1 and TRBJ1-3. TRBV21-1 constitutes a pseudogene. The CDR3 has 19 amino acids. The CDR3 sequence: CASSGFPNKHTGPGNTIYF. CDR3 DNA: TGTGCCAGCAGCGGGTTCCCCAACAAGCACACGGGCCCCGGAAACACCATATATTTT.

Turning to this clone: Other DNA sequences within the sample encode an identical CDR3. The gene calls are TRBV9 and TRBJ2-7, with a tentative D call TRBD1 (6 bases). Trimming took 5 bases from V and 0 from J, leaving 9 bases between them. The CDR3 consists of 13 residues. Germline V gene data show CDR1 as SGDLS and CDR2 as YYNGEE. The CDR3, as DNA: TGTGCCAGCAGTGTGGACAGCTCCTACGAGCAGTACTTC. This translates into CASSVDSSYEQYF.

This clone came up once. This chain connects TRBV4-1 to TRBJ2-2; the D gene is possibly TRBD2 (6 bases). The germline V and J ends were trimmed by 2 bases and 2 bases, with 12 bases remaining between them. The germline CDR1 and CDR2 sequences are MGHRA and YSYEKL. The CDR3 totals 16 residues. CDR3 nucleotide sequence: TGCGCCAGCAGCCAAAAAAGCGGGCAAAACACCGGGGAGCTGTTTTTT. As protein: CASSQKSGQNTGELFF.

The chain links TRBV7-2 to TRBJ2-3; TRBD2 is a possible D gene (5 bases). CDR1 and CDR2 from the germline V gene are SGHTA and FQGNSA. V was cut by 1 base and J by 4 bases, with 9 bases left in between. The CDR3 is made up of 14 amino acids. The DNA of the CDR3 is TGTGCCAGCAGCTTAGAAGGAGGTGCAGATACGCAGTATTTT. Amino acids: CASSLEGGADTQYF.

The chain employs TRBV30 and TRBJ1-6; unclear D gene. This CDR3 is 15 amino acids long. Germline values: CDR1 GTSNPN, CDR2 SVGIG (reference sequence). The V end was cut by 2 bases, the J end by 0 bases, with 8 bases between. The CDR3 DNA reads as TGTGCCTGGAGTCCGGCACCCTCCTATAATTCACCCCTCCACTTT. Amino acids: CAWSPAPSYNSPLHF. The full variable domain, with the rest looked up from reference TRBV30 and TRBJ1-6, is SQTIHQWPATLVQPVGSPLSLECTVEGTSNPNLYWYRQAAGRGLQLLFYSVGIGQISSEVPQNLSASRPQDRQFILSSKKLLLSDSGFYLCAWSPAPSYNSPLHFGNGTRLTVT.

The chain carries TRBV4-3 and TRBJ2-7; 7 nucleotides match TRBD1. With V trimmed by 0 bases and J by 3 bases, 11 bases remained unmatched. Per germline, CDR1 LGHNA and CDR2 YSLEER. CDR3 length: 17 amino acids. Here the CDR3 reads CASSQETGNPLGYEQYF. The CDR3 region has the DNA TGCGCCAGCAGCCAAGAGACAGGGAACCCCTTGGGCTACGAGCAGTACTTC.

V is TRBV15 and J is TRBJ2-1, with 16 positions matching TRBD2. The V and J ends lost 9 bases and 0 bases, in that order; junction bases with no gene match: 11. Germline values: CDR1 LNHNV, CDR2 YYDKDF (reference sequence). The CDR3 is 19 residues long. This CDR3 is CATSETGLAGGFSYNEQFF. CDR3 coding DNA: TGTGCCACATCGGAAACGGGACTAGCGGGGGGGTTCTCCTACAATGAGCAGTTCTTC.